Each of the 9 T cell receptor beta chains below was sequenced from the same sample in a study of blood T cell repertoires in COVID-19. The table came from immunoSEQ multiplex PCR; TCRdb's copy has only in-frame clones and leaves some out. The data hold 250,000 to 300,000 clones, with about 91% observed a single time. The sequenced sample was peripheral blood. These receptors originate from an older woman with acute or convalescent COVID-19.

The chain carries TRBV15 and TRBJ2-5, with D possibly matching TRBD2 (6 bases). The CDR3 consists of 13 residues. Germline V gives CDR1 LNHNV, CDR2 YYDKDF (reference sequence). Trimming shortened V by 3 bases and J by 4 bases, and 9 bases separated the two germline ends. The CDR3 DNA reads as TGTGCCACCAGCAGGGGACTTGGAGAGACCCAGTACTTC. Protein product: CATSRGLGETQYF.

CDR3 sequence reads: CASSHLPPQGFSSSGANVLTF. CDR3 nucleotide sequence: TGCGCCAGCAGCCACCTACCCCCTCAGGGATTTTCTAGCTCTGGGGCCAACGTCCTGACTTTC. The chain employs TRBV4-3 and TRBJ2-6, with a tentative D call TRBD1 (5 bases). V lost 3 bases, J lost 0 bases, and 24 bases lay in between. The germline CDR1 and CDR2 sequences are LGHNA and YSLEER. The CDR3 totals 21 residues.

Points on this clone: Other nucleotide sequences from this sample produce the same CDR3. V usage is TRBV3-1 (or the pseudogene TRBV3-2) and J usage is TRBJ1-4; possibly TRBD1 for D (5 bases). V lost 4 bases to trimming and J lost 8 bases, with 5 bases between them. Germline V lookup: CDR1 LGHDT, CDR2 YNNKEL (reference sequence). This CDR3 has 11 residues. The CDR3 DNA is TGTGCCAGCAGCCCAGGGGAAAAACTGTTTTTT. Translation: CASSPGEKLFF.

This clone occurred many times. As DNA, the CDR3 is TGCGCCAGCAGCCCCGGGATCCGCGGTCCAAACTATGGCTACACCTTC. This encodes CASSPGIRGPNYGYTF. The chain uses TRBV4-1 and TRBJ1-2; D unresolved. The CDR3 length is 16 residues. CDR1 and CDR2 from the germline V gene are MGHRA and YSYEKL. The V end lost 4 bases, the J end lost 2 bases, and 17 bases lay between the germline ends.

The CDR3 here is CATSDARRVDTQYF. The CDR3 nucleotides read TGTGCCACCAGTGACGCTAGGAGGGTAGATACGCAGTATTTT. The genes are TRBV24-1 and TRBJ2-3; tentative D call: TRBD2 (6 bases). CDR3 length: 14 amino acids. Trimming pared 4 bases from V and 5 bases from J, leaving 12 bases between. Germline V gene sequence: CDR1 KGHDR, CDR2 SFDVKD.

The DNA of the CDR3 is TGCAGCGCAAAACAGGGGACACTCGAAAAACTGTTTTTT. As protein: CSAKQGTLEKLFF. This rearrangement joins TRBV29-1 to TRBJ1-4, with 7 nucleotides matching TRBD1. CDR3 length: 13 amino acids. The V and J ends lost 7 bases and 8 bases, in that order; junction bases with no gene match: 10. Germline V gene lookup returns CDR1 SQVTM and CDR2 ANQGSEA.

This chain connects TRBV2 to TRBJ2-3, with 11 bases fitting TRBD2. Germline V lookup: CDR1 SNHLY, CDR2 FYNNEI. V lost 6 bases to trimming and J lost 6 bases; unmatched junction nucleotides: 2. CDR3 length: 13 amino acids. CDR3 in DNA: TGTGCCAGCAGGACTAGCGGGGTGGATACGCAGTATTTT. Its protein product is CASRTSGVDTQYF.

This clone was observed a few times. The chain combines TRBV18 with TRBJ2-4; TRBD1 aligns across 7 bases. This CDR3 spans 13 amino acids. CDR1 KGHSH and CDR2 LQKENI come from the germline V gene. The V gene end was trimmed by 6 bases and the J gene end by 7 bases; junction bases not matched to a gene: 6. The CDR3 loop reads CASSIDRVNIQYF. The CDR3 nucleotides are TGTGCCAGCTCTATCGACAGGGTGAACATTCAGTACTTC.

This rearrangement joins TRBV18 to TRBJ2-7, with 8 bases matching TRBD2. Per the germline V gene, CDR1 is KGHSH and CDR2 is LQKENI. Trimming removed 8 bases from V and 5 bases from J; junction bases left unmatched: 11. This CDR3 contains 14 residues. The CDR3 nucleotides read TGTGCCAGCCATCGGAGCGGGAGAATAAACGAGCAGTACTTC. Amino acid sequence: CASHRSGRINEQYF.